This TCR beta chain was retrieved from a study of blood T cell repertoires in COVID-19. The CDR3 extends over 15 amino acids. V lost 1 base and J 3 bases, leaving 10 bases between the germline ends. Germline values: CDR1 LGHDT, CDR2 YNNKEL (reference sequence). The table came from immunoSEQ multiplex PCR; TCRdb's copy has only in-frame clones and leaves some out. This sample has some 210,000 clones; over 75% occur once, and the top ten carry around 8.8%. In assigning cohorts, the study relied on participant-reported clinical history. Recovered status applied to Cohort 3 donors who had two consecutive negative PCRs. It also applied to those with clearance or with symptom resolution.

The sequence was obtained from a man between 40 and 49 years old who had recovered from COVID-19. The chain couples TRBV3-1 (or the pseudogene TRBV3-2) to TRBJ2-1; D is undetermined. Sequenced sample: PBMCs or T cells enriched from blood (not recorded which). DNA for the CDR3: TGTGCCAGCAGCCAAGCCGCAGCGAGCTACAATGAGCAGTTCTTC. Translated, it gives CASSQAAASYNEQFF.